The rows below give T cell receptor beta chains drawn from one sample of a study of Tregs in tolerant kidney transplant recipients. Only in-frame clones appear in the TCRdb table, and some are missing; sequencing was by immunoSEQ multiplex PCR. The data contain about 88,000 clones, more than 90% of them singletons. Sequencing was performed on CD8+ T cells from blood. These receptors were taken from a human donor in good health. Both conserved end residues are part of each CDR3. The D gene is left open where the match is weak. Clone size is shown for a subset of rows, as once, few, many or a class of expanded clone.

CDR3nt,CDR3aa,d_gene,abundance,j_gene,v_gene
TGTGCCAGTAGTAACCGGGACAGAGTGATGAACACTGAAGCTTTCTTT,CASSNRDRVMNTEAFF,TRBD1,-,TRBJ1-1,TRBV19
TGTGCCAGCAGCGTTGGACCGCGCACAGATACGCAGTATTTT,CASSVGPRTDTQYF,-,-,TRBJ2-3,TRBV9
TGTGCCACCAGCCCCGGACAGGGTAACCCAGATACGCAGTATTTT,CATSPGQGNPDTQYF,TRBD1,-,TRBJ2-3,TRBV15
TGTGCCAGCTCACCCCGTACAGGGGAAGGCTACACCTTC,CASSPRTGEGYTF,TRBD1,-,TRBJ1-2,TRBV18
TGTGCCAGCAGCTTAGACGAGGTTTACACTGAAGCTTTCTTT,CASSLDEVYTEAFF,-,-,TRBJ1-1,TRBV5-4
TGTGCCAGCAGCCCCCTCACGTACAATGAGCAGTTCTTC,CASSPLTYNEQFF,-,-,TRBJ2-1,TRBV7-9
TGCGCCAGCAGCTTAAAACAGGGTAGGAACACTGAAGCTTTCTTT,CASSLKQGRNTEAFF,-,-,TRBJ1-1,TRBV5-1
TGTGCCAGCAGCTCCCGGGAGAACACTGAAGCTTTCTTT,CASSSRENTEAFF,-,-,TRBJ1-1,TRBV13
TGTGCCAGTAGTATGGTAGGCAGGGGGGACGAGCAGTACTTC,CASSMVGRGDEQYF,-,-,TRBJ2-7,TRBV19
TGTGCCAGCAGCGATGAAGGGGACACTGAAGCTTTCTTT,CASSDEGDTEAFF,-,-,TRBJ1-1,TRBV6-5
TGTGCCAGCAGCGGGGGACTAGCGGGCACAGATACGCAGTATTTT,CASSGGLAGTDTQYF,TRBD2,-,TRBJ2-3,TRBV9
TGTGCCAGTAGTATAGAAGTGGACCGTTTGGGAGCTTTCTTT,CASSIEVDRLGAFF,-,once,TRBJ1-1,TRBV19
TGCAGCGTGTGCTGCCGGGACGAGGACGGGTATGGCTACACCTTC,CSVCCRDEDGYGYTF,-,-,TRBJ1-2,TRBV29-1
TGTGCCAGCACCAGTGCCTCAGGGTTTCCGGCCGGGGAGCTGTTTTTT,CASTSASGFPAGELFF,-,few,TRBJ2-2,TRBV27
TGTGCCAGCAGTGGTCCCAAGGGCCCGAGCTCCTACAATGAGCAGTTCTTC,CASSGPKGPSSYNEQFF,-,-,TRBJ2-1,TRBV6-1
TGTGCCAGCAGCTTAGAGGGATCGGCCTACGAGCAGTACTTC,CASSLEGSAYEQYF,-,once,TRBJ2-7,TRBV13
TGTGCCATCAGACCCGGGACTAGCGGGGAGCAGTTCTTC,CAIRPGTSGEQFF,TRBD2,-,TRBJ2-1,TRBV10-3
TGTGCCAGCAGCCCCGACAGCAACACCGGGGAGCTGTTTTTT,CASSPDSNTGELFF,-,-,TRBJ2-2,TRBV7-9
TGTGCCAGCAGTTTATTGCTAGCGGGAGGGGTAGATACGCAGTATTTT,CASSLLLAGGVDTQYF,TRBD2,-,TRBJ2-3,TRBV27
TGTGCCAGCAGCTCCGCTAGCGAAGGGGGGTACGAGCAGTACTTC,CASSSASEGGYEQYF,-,-,TRBJ2-7,TRBV5-6
TGTGCCAGCAGTTTATCCCGTTTCTATGGCTACACCTTC,CASSLSRFYGYTF,-,few,TRBJ1-2,TRBV27
TGTGCCAGCAGTGAACCACCTTGGAGCTCCTACGAGCAGTACTTC,CASSEPPWSSYEQYF,-,-,TRBJ2-7,TRBV2
TGTGCCAGCAGTGGACGGAACTATGGCTACACCTTC,CASSGRNYGYTF,-,-,TRBJ1-2,TRBV27
TGTGCCAGCAGTGAGTCCGGACGAGGGCAGCCCCAGCATTTT,CASSESGRGQPQHF,-,once,TRBJ1-5,TRBV6-4
TGTGCCAGCGCCCATTGGGGGGGGGCCAACACCGGGGAGCTGTTTTTT,CASAHWGGANTGELFF,-,-,TRBJ2-2,TRBV27
TGTGCCAGCAGTCAGGTAGCCGGAGAGCAGTTCTTC,CASSQVAGEQFF,-,-,TRBJ2-1,TRBV6-5
TGTGCCAGCAGCTCCGGACGTTCTGGAAACACCATATATTTT,CASSSGRSGNTIYF,-,-,TRBJ1-3,TRBV13
TGTGCCAGCAGTGAAGCAGGGACGTCCTATGGCTACACCTTC,CASSEAGTSYGYTF,-,many,TRBJ1-2,TRBV6-1
TGTGCCAGCAGCCGGACAGGGGGGTACACTGAAGCTTTCTTT,CASSRTGGYTEAFF,TRBD1,-,TRBJ1-1,TRBV6-5
TGTGCCAGCAGCTTGGGCCTCACCCCAACTTTTATCCAGCCCCAGCATTTT,CASSLGLTPTFIQPQHF,-,-,TRBJ1-5,TRBV5-5
TGTGCCTGGAGTTACTCGACAGGGGAGAACACTGAAGCTTTCTTT,CAWSYSTGENTEAFF,TRBD1,-,TRBJ1-1,TRBV30
TGTGCCAGCAGCCTGGGACAGGGGGCTGATCAGCCCCAGCATTTT,CASSLGQGADQPQHF,TRBD1,-,TRBJ1-5,TRBV11-2
TGTGCCAGCAGCGTAGAGGAAGCCATCCTGGGGTCCTATAATTCACCCCTCCACTTT,CASSVEEAILGSYNSPLHF,-,once,TRBJ1-6,TRBV9
TGTGCCAGTAGCCTAGCGGGGGCCTACAATGAGCAGTTCTTC,CASSLAGAYNEQFF,TRBD2,-,TRBJ2-1,TRBV19
TGTGCCAGCTCACCAGGGCCACAAGAGACCCAGTACTTC,CASSPGPQETQYF,-,-,TRBJ2-5,TRBV18
TGTGCCAGCCCGGGACAGGGCTACGGCTACACCTTC,CASPGQGYGYTF,TRBD1,-,TRBJ1-2,TRBV2
TGTGCCAGCAGTTTAATCGGGGATCCCTATGGCTACACCTTC,CASSLIGDPYGYTF,-,few,TRBJ1-2,TRBV27
TGTGCCAGTAGTATAGATCTTGAGGAGGGCCGCTTCTATGGCTACACCTTC,CASSIDLEEGRFYGYTF,-,-,TRBJ1-2,TRBV19
TGCGCCAGCAGCCAAGAAGGCCTCTTTAACTATGGCTACACCTTC,CASSQEGLFNYGYTF,-,-,TRBJ1-2,TRBV4-1
TGTGCCTGGAGTGTACAGGGCACTGGTAACTATGGCTACACCTTC,CAWSVQGTGNYGYTF,-,-,TRBJ1-2,TRBV30
TGTGCCAGCAGTTTGGGCGGGCAGGGATACACTGAAGCTTTCTTT,CASSLGGQGYTEAFF,-,-,TRBJ1-1,TRBV27
TGTGCCAGCAGCGTAAGGGACGGAACTAATTCACCCCTCCACTTT,CASSVRDGTNSPLHF,-,few,TRBJ1-6,TRBV9
TGTGCCAGCAGCTTACCCACAGGGTCCCCCCCAGATACGCAGTATTTT,CASSLPTGSPPDTQYF,-,-,TRBJ2-3,TRBV7-9
TGTGCCAGCGCGCGGAATGAAAAACTGTTTTTT,CASARNEKLFF,-,-,TRBJ1-4,TRBV27
TGTGCCAGCAGTGACTCAACAGGCCCCGGGGAGCTGTTTTTT,CASSDSTGPGELFF,-,few,TRBJ2-2,TRBV6-4
TGTGCCAGCAGTCCTTGGACTAGCGGGGTCGATGAGCAGTTCTTC,CASSPWTSGVDEQFF,TRBD2,-,TRBJ2-1,TRBV27